This T cell receptor (beta chain) originates from a study of T cells in localized non-small cell lung cancer. Germline V lookup: CDR1 MNHNS, CDR2 SASEGT. This CDR3 comprises 14 residues. V lost 0 bases, J lost 7 bases, and 2 bases stayed unmatched. The repertoire was sequenced with immunoSEQ multiplex PCR; TCRdb's copy has only in-frame clones and lacks some. The sample lists over 20,000 clones; 75% to 95% were seen once. This TCR came from a female donor at least 60 years old with stage II squamous cell lung carcinoma. V gene TRBV6-1 combines with J gene TRBJ1-5; TRBD1 matches 8 bases. Sequencing was performed on peripheral blood, taken before any cancer treatment. This CDR3 is CASSEATGEQPQHF. The DNA for the CDR3 is TGTGCCAGCAGTGAAGCGACAGGGGAACAGCCCCAGCATTTT.